Detailed here is one T cell receptor (beta chain). The sample originates from a study of shared clonotypes between healthy human individuals. For genomic DNA, unsorted samples relied on about 90 million PBMCs. The method was immunoSEQ multiplex PCR; TCRdb's version includes in-frame clones alone and lacks a portion of them. The top ten clones hold around 11% of a sample with over 400,000 clones, approximately 78% of them seen once. This receptor was obtained from a middle-aged woman in good health. Some clones in this sample may be carry-over from other donors' samples. The specimen was PBMCs.

The chain's CDR3 is CASSPPLGQETQYF. The CDR3 DNA sequence: TGTGCCAGCTCCCCTCCCCTTGGGCAAGAGACCCAGTACTTC. V is TRBV18 and J is TRBJ2-5; no firm D call. Germline loops: CDR1 KGHSH, CDR2 LQKENI. The CDR3 spans 14 residues. The V end was cut by 6 bases, the J end by 2 bases, with 13 bases between.